Shown below are 22 T cell receptor beta chains from a single sample sequenced in a study of T cell responses to AZD1222 COVID-19 vaccine. TCRdb keeps only in-frame clones here, not all; method: immunoSEQ multiplex PCR. The repertoire consists of under 150,000 clones, with about 89% occurring once and the leading ten covering 8% to 10%. Here the sequenced sample was peripheral blood, taken 28 days after the second AZD1222 dose. These receptors originate from an adult who received the AZD1222 COVID-19 vaccine.

This sequence joins TRBV9 and TRBJ2-3; D tentatively reads TRBD1 or TRBD2 (5 bases each). The V end was cut by 0 bases, the J end by 10 bases, with 12 bases between. The CDR3 has 13 amino acids. Germline values: CDR1 SGDLS, CDR2 YYNGEE. The CDR3 is CASSVGGGRAQYF. The DNA for the CDR3 is TGTGCCAGCAGCGTAGGGGGCGGGCGAGCGCAGTATTTT.

V usage is TRBV6-2 or TRBV6-3 and J usage is TRBJ1-1, with D possibly TRBD1 on 5 matching bases. Germline V gene sequence: CDR1 MNHEY, CDR2 SVGEGT. Trimming pared 5 bases from V and 6 bases from J, leaving 13 bases between. The CDR3 length is 13 residues. CDR3 DNA sequence: TGTGCCAGCAGTAACCATGGGACCGCTGAAGCTTTCTTT. Its translation: CASSNHGTAEAFF.

CDR3 in DNA: TGTGCCAGCAGTGTACAGGACTACGAGCAGTACTTC. Translating it yields CASSVQDYEQYF. The chain recombines TRBV2 with TRBJ2-7, with a possible D match to TRBD1 (5 bases). The CDR3 has 12 residues. The V gene's germline CDR1 is SNHLY and CDR2 FYNNEI. Trimming cost V 4 bases and J 3 bases, with 7 bases left between them.

This rearrangement joins TRBV15 to TRBJ1-2; the match to TRBD1 covers 7 bases. Unmatched junction bases numbered 6, after V lost 2 bases and J lost 0 bases. Per germline, CDR1 LNHNV and CDR2 YYDKDF (reference sequence). The CDR3 loop spans 16 amino acids. This CDR3 reads CATSRPTGAANYGYTF. The CDR3 bases are TGTGCCACCAGCAGACCTACAGGGGCAGCTAACTATGGCTACACCTTC.

This sequence joins TRBV30 and TRBJ1-3; D perhaps matches TRBD1 (5 bases). Germline V gene sequence: CDR1 GTSNPN, CDR2 SVGIG (reference sequence). Trimming removed 4 bases from V and 4 bases from J, with 8 bases in between. The CDR3 extends over 12 amino acids. CDR3 nucleotides: TGTGCCTGGATGACAGTCGGAAACACCATATATTTT. As protein: CAWMTVGNTIYF.

This clone was recorded a few times. The V gene is TRBV4-3, the J gene TRBJ1-6, with 7 nucleotides matching TRBD1. CDR3 length equals 16 residues. Trimming at V came to 3 bases and at J to 10 bases, leaving 12 bases not matched to a gene. Germline-derived CDR1 and CDR2 are LGHNA and YSLEER. CDR3 loop: CASSQDPDRVGSPLHF. In DNA form, the CDR3 reads TGCGCCAGCAGCCAGGACCCCGACAGGGTGGGATCACCCCTCCACTTT.

This clone was counted once. V gene TRBV3-1 (or the pseudogene TRBV3-2) combines with J gene TRBJ1-3; D is undetermined. Trimming took off 2 bases at V and 2 bases at J, with 4 bases between the two ends. The CDR3 totals 13 residues. Germline CDR1 is LGHDT and CDR2 is YNNKEL (reference sequence). Here the CDR3 DNA reads TGTGCCAGCAGCCAAACGACTGGAAACACCATATATTTT. Translating it yields CASSQTTGNTIYF.

This chain uses TRBV24-1 with TRBJ2-7, with D perhaps matching TRBD2 (6 bases). V was shortened by 12 bases and J by 7 bases, with 21 bases between the two germline ends. The CDR3 is 13 residues long. CDR1 and CDR2 from the germline V gene are KGHDR and SFDVKD. For the CDR3, the DNA is TGTGCCGGCCTGGGTGCGGGGCCCTGGGAGCAGTACTTC. This translates into CAGLGAGPWEQYF.

The V call is TRBV30, the J call TRBJ1-6; 10 bases fit TRBD1. The CDR3 consists of 13 residues. After removal of 4 bases from V and 8 bases from J, the junction contained 2 bases not matched to a gene. Germline CDR1 GTSNPN, CDR2 SVGIG (reference sequence). In DNA form, the CDR3 reads TGTGCCTGGACGGGACAGGGGTATTCACCCCTCCACTTT. It specifies CAWTGQGYSPLHF.

The chain links TRBV4-1 to TRBJ1-2, with TRBD1 matching 8 bases. Germline loops: CDR1 MGHRA, CDR2 YSYEKL. This CDR3 has 18 amino acids. The V segment lost 2 bases and the J segment 2 bases; nucleotides outside the gene matches: 13. CDR3 bases: TGCGCCAGCAGCCAACGGGGACAGGAAGTCGGGGACAACTATGGCTACACCTTC. Translated: CASSQRGQEVGDNYGYTF.

The gene calls are TRBV9 and TRBJ1-3; weak D call: TRBD1 (6 bases). V dropped 2 bases and J dropped 3 bases, with 21 bases sitting between them. This CDR3 comprises 18 residues. The germline V gene encodes CDR1 SGDLS and CDR2 YYNGEE. The DNA of the CDR3 is TGTGCCAGCAGCGTTTCCGTCGTAGGTACAGGGTTTGGAAACACCATATATTTT. It translates to CASSVSVVGTGFGNTIYF.

The V and J genes are TRBV21-1 and TRBJ1-1. TRBV21-1 is designated a pseudogene. CDR3 length: 14 residues. The CDR3 DNA is TGTGCCAGCAGCAAGAGGGTGGGGAACACTGAAGCTTTCTTT. It translates to CASSKRVGNTEAFF.

The rearrangement uses TRBV15 and TRBJ1-1; weak D call: TRBD1 (6 bases). V was clipped by 8 bases and J by 2 bases, with 18 bases between them. Germline CDR1 is LNHNV and CDR2 is YYDKDF (reference sequence). CDR3 length equals 15 residues. In nucleotides, the CDR3 is TGTGCCACCGAGAAAGAGGCAGGGGCAAACACTGAAGCTTTCTTT. This sequence encodes CATEKEAGANTEAFF.

The chain combines TRBV6-4 with TRBJ2-1, with D perhaps matching TRBD1 or TRBD2 (5 bases each). The CDR3 is made up of 15 amino acids. V lost 6 bases, J lost 5 bases, and 17 bases lay in between. Germline V lookup: CDR1 MRHNA, CDR2 SNTAGT. This CDR3 reads CASRATGANHNEQFF. The CDR3 nucleotides are TGTGCCAGCAGAGCCACCGGGGCTAACCACAATGAGCAGTTCTTC.

The rearrangement uses TRBV10-1 and TRBJ1-4; possible D gene TRBD1, 6 bases. V lost 6 bases to trimming and J lost 5 bases, with 10 bases between them. Germline lookup yields CDR1 WNHNN and CDR2 SYGVQD (reference sequence). The CDR3 is 13 residues long. CDR3 sequence: CASRQGPNEKLFF. The CDR3 region has the DNA TGCGCCAGCAGACAGGGACCAAATGAAAAACTGTTTTTT.

This chain joins TRBV21-1 and TRBJ2-7; the table's D call, TRBD2, has no DNA check behind it. TRBV21-1 is reported as a pseudogene. The CDR3 covers 16 residues. CDR3 sequence (DNA): TGTGCCAGCAGCAAAGTGAGGTCTCTCCCCGGCCACGAGCAGTACTTC. Its protein is CASSKVRSLPGHEQYF.

The V and J genes are TRBV29-1 and TRBJ2-3; TRBD1 aligns across 10 bases. This CDR3 spans 15 amino acids. V gave up 7 bases and J gave up 2 bases; unmatched junction bases: 9. The germline CDR1 and CDR2 sequences are SQVTM and ANQGSEA. The CDR3 bases are TGCAGCGCAACTACGGGACAGGGGTACACAGATACGCAGTATTTT. Translation gives CSATTGQGYTDTQYF.

CDR3 region: CSSARGTEAFF. CDR3 sequence (DNA): TGCAGCTCCGCGAGGGGAACTGAAGCTTTCTTT. V and J are TRBV29-1 and TRBJ1-1; possible D gene TRBD1, 5 bases. The V and J ends lost 8 bases and 5 bases respectively, with 12 bases between them. Germline assignment: CDR1 SQVTM and CDR2 ANQGSEA. The CDR3 is made up of 11 amino acids. The full variable domain, rest sourced from reference TRBV29-1 and TRBJ1-1, is SAVISQKPSRDICQRGTSLTIQCQVDSQVTMMFWYRQQPGQSLTLIATANQGSEATYESGFVIDKFPISRPNLTFSTLTVSNMSPEDSSIYLCSSARGTEAFFGQGTRLTVV.

The genes are TRBV3-1 (or the pseudogene TRBV3-2) and TRBJ2-3; 8 bases fit TRBD2. This CDR3 spans 16 amino acids. Germline CDR1 and CDR2: LGHDT and YNNKEL (reference sequence). After removal of 2 bases from V and 4 bases from J, the junction contained 8 bases not matched to a gene. CDR3 amino acids: CASSQLSGVRADTQYF. The CDR3 coding sequence is TGTGCCAGCAGCCAACTTAGCGGGGTACGGGCAGATACGCAGTATTTT.

The chain links TRBV19 to TRBJ1-6, with D possibly matching TRBD1 (5 bases). V gave up 7 bases and J gave up 8 bases, with 15 bases separating them. Germline V gene data show CDR1 as LNHDA and CDR2 as SQIVND (reference sequence). The CDR3 spans 14 residues. This chain's CDR3 is CASNPGEGYSPLHF. CDR3 nucleotides: TGTGCCAGTAACCCGGGGGAGGGATATTCACCCCTCCACTTT.

V gene TRBV6-1 combines with J gene TRBJ1-1; D unclear. The V gene lost 1 base and the J gene lost 7 bases, with 13 bases spanning the gap. Germline V gene data show CDR1 as MNHNS and CDR2 as SASEGT. There are 14 residues in the CDR3. Here the CDR3 DNA reads TGTGCCAGCAGTGAAGTGGGCCAGACGCTTGAAGCTTTCTTT. Amino acids: CASSEVGQTLEAFF.

The chain is built from TRBV7-9 and TRBJ1-4, with D maybe TRBD1 (5 bases). The germline gives CDR1 SEHNR, CDR2 FQNEAQ (reference sequence). Deletions cut 5 bases from V and 10 bases from J, with 14 bases between. This CDR3 spans 13 amino acids. The CDR3 nucleotides read TGTGCCAGCAGCGCCGACAGTGGCGGAAAACTGTTTTTT. This sequence encodes CASSADSGGKLFF.